These T cell receptor beta chains were read from a single sample in a study of pediatric ulcerative colitis. This table comes from immunoSEQ multiplex PCR, and its TCRdb copy is limited to in-frame clones, with some not included. The sample contains 30,000 to 40,000 clones, approximately 82% of which appear only once. Sequencing input: blood. The receptors were gathered from a boy younger than 18 with severe ulcerative colitis. Each CDR3 is given with its conserved first and last residue. D genes are given only for firm matches. Size is omitted from some rows. Given values are once, few, many or a class for expanded clones.

>TRBV6-5|TRBJ1-6|once|TRBD1
TGTGCCAGCAGTTACACAACCAGGGGGGATTCACCCCTCCACTTT
CASSYTTRGDSPLHF
>TRBV15|TRBJ1-2|once|.
TGTGCCACCAGCAGAGATGAGCCACTCGGGGGGGGCTACACCTTC
CATSRDEPLGGGYTF
>TRBV6-1|TRBJ1-3|.|.
TGTGCCAGCAGTGAATTCTGGACCGATGGAAACACCATATATTTT
CASSEFWTDGNTIYF
>TRBV28|TRBJ1-2|.|TRBD1
TGTGCCAGCAGTTTTGACGACAGGGTCAGCCATGGCTACACCTTC
CASSFDDRVSHGYTF
>TRBV19|TRBJ2-6|.|TRBD1
TGTGCCAGTAGTATGACAGGGGTGCGCTCTGGGGCCAACGTCCTGACTTTC
CASSMTGVRSGANVLTF
>TRBV2|TRBJ2-7|.|TRBD2
TGTGCCAGCGGAGGTTCAGGACTAGCGGGAAGCTCCTACGAGCAGTACTTC
CASGGSGLAGSSYEQYF
>TRBV5-3|TRBJ2-2|.|TRBD2
TGTGCCAGAAGCTCCTCGGGACTAGCGGGGGGCGTGCTGTTTTTT
CARSSSGLAGGVLFF
>TRBV9|TRBJ2-2|.|.
TGTGCCAGCAGCGTAGGGGGACCGATTAACACCGGGGAGCTGTTTTTT
CASSVGGPINTGELFF
>TRBV7-2|TRBJ2-3|.|.
TGTGCCAGCAGCTATAGCACAGATACGCAGTATTTT
CASSYSTDTQYF
>TRBV7-3|TRBJ1-5|.|.
TGTGCCAGCAGCTTCTCTCTCTATCAGCCCCAGCATTTT
CASSFSLYQPQHF
>TRBV2|TRBJ1-5|.|.
TGTGCCAGCAGTGAAGAGGGGAATCAGCCCCAGCATTTT
CASSEEGNQPQHF
>TRBV4-1|TRBJ2-1|.|.
TGCGCCAGCAGCCAGCCCCGGGGGCTTAATGAGCAGTTCTTC
CASSQPRGLNEQFF
>TRBV9|TRBJ2-7|once|TRBD1
TGTGCCAGCAGCGGCGGGACAGGGAGTTCCTACGAGCAGTACTTC
CASSGGTGSSYEQYF
>TRBV5-4|TRBJ1-2|few|TRBD1
TGCGCCAGCAGCCAAGAACTACAGGGGAACTATGGCTACACCTTC
CASSQELQGNYGYTF
>TRBV7-9|TRBJ1-1|.|TRBD1
TGTGCCAGCAGCCAACAAGGGGGCCTTCTTTTGCCTTTCTTT
CASSQQGGLLLPFF
>TRBV10-2|TRBJ2-7|.|.
TGCGCCAGCAGGGATCCCCGCCACCTCTACGAGCAGTACTTC
CASRDPRHLYEQYF
>TRBV5-4|TRBJ1-1|.|.
TGTGCCAGCATCAAGGATGGGGGCACTGAAGCTTTCTTT
CASIKDGGTEAFF
>TRBV14|TRBJ2-1|.|.
TGTGCCAGCAGCTTGACTGGGTACAATGAGCAGTTCTTC
CASSLTGYNEQFF
>TRBV5-5|TRBJ1-1|.|.
TGTGCCAGCAGCTTGGCCGAGGCAGGGAAAGCTTTCTTT
CASSLAEAGKAFF
>TRBV4-3|TRBJ1-1|.|.
TGCGCCAGCAGCCAGGAGTCCAACAGGGATCAGAACACTGAAGCTTTCTTT
CASSQESNRDQNTEAFF
>TRBV14|TRBJ2-6|.|.
TGTGCCAGCAGCCCCTCCAGGGGCGGGGCCAACGTCCTGACTTTC
CASSPSRGGANVLTF
>TRBV7-9|TRBJ2-6|.|.
TGTGCCAGCAGCTTAGATGGGACATTCTCTGGGGCCAACGTCCTGACTTTC
CASSLDGTFSGANVLTF
>TRBV4-3|TRBJ2-3|.|.
TGCGCCAGCCGGACCTCAGCGCTAGAACCCACAGATACGCAGTATTTT
CASRTSALEPTDTQYF
>TRBV4-3|TRBJ2-2|.|TRBD1
TGCGCCAGCAGCCAGGGGACAGATATGAACACCGGGGAGCTGTTTTTT
CASSQGTDMNTGELFF
>TRBV6-6|TRBJ1-5|.|.
TGTGCCAGCAGCTCTTCTTCCCGGGATAGCAATCAGCCCCAGCATTTT
CASSSSSRDSNQPQHF
>TRBV7-9|TRBJ2-7|few|.
TGTGCCAGCAGGGGGCAAGAATTCTACGAGCAGTACTTC
CASRGQEFYEQYF
>TRBV21-1|TRBJ2-7|.|.
TGTGCCAGCACCGGACAGAGAAGCTCCTACGAGCAGTACTTC
CASTGQRSSYEQYF
>TRBV27|TRBJ1-6|.|TRBD1
TGTGCCAGCAGTCTGGGACAGATTAATTCACCCCTCCACTTT
CASSLGQINSPLHF
>TRBV7-3|TRBJ1-3|few|.
TGTGCCAGCAGCTTAATCTTCTCTTCGGGAAACACCATATATTTT
CASSLIFSSGNTIYF
>TRBV2|TRBJ2-5|once|.
TGTGCCAGCAGTGTACAGGGTGGACGGGAGACCCAGTACTTC
CASSVQGGRETQYF